The TCR beta chain described here comes from a study of blood T cell repertoires in COVID-19. The assay was immunoSEQ multiplex PCR, and TCRdb's table has in-frame clones only and misses some. The sample yields roughly 300,000 clones, 80% to 95% seen once. The V and J ends lost 1 base and 3 bases respectively, with 10 bases between them. CDR3 size: 15 residues. Germline lookup yields CDR1 GTSNPN and CDR2 SVGIG (reference sequence). The chain uses TRBV30 and TRBJ1-6; perhaps TRBD1 as D (6 bases). Sequenced sample: peripheral blood. The source of this sequence is a woman aged 25 to 39 with COVID-19, enrolled during active disease. The CDR3 region is CAWSGRTDYNSPLHF. The CDR3 DNA sequence: TGTGCCTGGAGTGGAAGGACAGACTATAATTCACCCCTCCACTTT.